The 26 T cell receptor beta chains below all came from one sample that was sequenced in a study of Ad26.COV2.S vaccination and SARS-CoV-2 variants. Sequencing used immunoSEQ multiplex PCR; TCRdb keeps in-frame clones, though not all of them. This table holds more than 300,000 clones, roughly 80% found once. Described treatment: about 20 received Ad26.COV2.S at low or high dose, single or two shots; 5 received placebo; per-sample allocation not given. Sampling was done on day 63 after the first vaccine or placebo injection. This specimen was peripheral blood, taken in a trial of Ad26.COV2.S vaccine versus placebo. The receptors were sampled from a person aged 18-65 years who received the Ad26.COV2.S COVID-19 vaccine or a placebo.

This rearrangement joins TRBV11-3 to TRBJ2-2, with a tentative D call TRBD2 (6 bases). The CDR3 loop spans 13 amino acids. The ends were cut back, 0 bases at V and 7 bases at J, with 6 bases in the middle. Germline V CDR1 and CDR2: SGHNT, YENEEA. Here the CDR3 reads CASSLDGGGELFF. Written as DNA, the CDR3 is TGTGCCAGCAGCTTAGACGGGGGCGGGGAGCTGTTTTTT.

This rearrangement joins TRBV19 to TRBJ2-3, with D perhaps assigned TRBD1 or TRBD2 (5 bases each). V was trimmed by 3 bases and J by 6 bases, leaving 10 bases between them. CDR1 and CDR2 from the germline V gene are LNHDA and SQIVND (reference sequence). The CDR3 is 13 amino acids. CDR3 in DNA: TGTGCCAGTAGTATGGGGGTTTCGGATACGCAGTATTTT. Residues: CASSMGVSDTQYF.

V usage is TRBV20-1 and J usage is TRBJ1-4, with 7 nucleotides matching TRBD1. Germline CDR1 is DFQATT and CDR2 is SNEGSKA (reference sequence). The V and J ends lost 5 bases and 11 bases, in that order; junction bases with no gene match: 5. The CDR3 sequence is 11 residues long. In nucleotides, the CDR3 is TGCAGTGCTTTCAGGGGGGGGAAACTGTTTTTT. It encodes CSAFRGGKLFF.

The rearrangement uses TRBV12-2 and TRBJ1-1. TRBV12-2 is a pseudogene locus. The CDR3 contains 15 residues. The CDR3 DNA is TGTGCAAGTCGCGCTAGTAGTAAGGGGAACACTGAAGCTTTCTTT. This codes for CASRASSKGNTEAFF.

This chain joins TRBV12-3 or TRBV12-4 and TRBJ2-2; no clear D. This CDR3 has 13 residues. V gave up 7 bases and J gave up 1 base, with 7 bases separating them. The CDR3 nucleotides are TGTGCCAGCATTCTTAAGAACACCGGGGAGCTGTTTTTT. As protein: CASILKNTGELFF.

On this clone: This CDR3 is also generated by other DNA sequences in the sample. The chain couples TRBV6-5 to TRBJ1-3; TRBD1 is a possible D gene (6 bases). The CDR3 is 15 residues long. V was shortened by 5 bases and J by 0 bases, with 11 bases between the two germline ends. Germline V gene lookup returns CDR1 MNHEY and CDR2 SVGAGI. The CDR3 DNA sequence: TGTGCCAGCAGTCGACAGGCCTTCTCTGGAAACACCATATATTTT. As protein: CASSRQAFSGNTIYF.

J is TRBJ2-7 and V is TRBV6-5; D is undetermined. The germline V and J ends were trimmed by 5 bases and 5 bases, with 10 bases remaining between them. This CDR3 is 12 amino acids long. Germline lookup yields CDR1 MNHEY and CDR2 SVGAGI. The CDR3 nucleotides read TGTGCCAGCAGTCCGGCAGGTAACGAGCAGTACTTC. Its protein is CASSPAGNEQYF.

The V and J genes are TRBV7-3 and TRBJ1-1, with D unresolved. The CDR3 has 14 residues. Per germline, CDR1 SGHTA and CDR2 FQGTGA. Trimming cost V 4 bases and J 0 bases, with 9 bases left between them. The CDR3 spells CASSSGRLNTEAFF. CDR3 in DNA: TGTGCCAGCAGCTCCGGCCGATTGAACACTGAAGCTTTCTTT. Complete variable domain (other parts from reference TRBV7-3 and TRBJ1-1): GAGVSQTPSNKVTEKGKYVELRCDPISGHTALYWYRQSLGQGPEFLIYFQGTGAADDSGLPNDRFFAVRPEGSVSTLKIQRTERGDSAVYLCASSSGRLNTEAFFGQGTRLTVV.

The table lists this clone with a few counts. CDR3 DNA sequence: TGTGCCAGCAGCTCAACATTGCTACGTGAGCAGTACTTC. This codes for CASSSTLLREQYF. V gene TRBV5-4 combines with J gene TRBJ2-7; D gene ambiguous. There are 13 residues in the CDR3. V was trimmed by 3 bases and J by 7 bases, leaving 14 bases between them. Germline V gives CDR1 SGHNT, CDR2 YYREEE (reference sequence).

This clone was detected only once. The CDR3 spells CASRGIGKNIQYF. Here the CDR3 DNA reads TGTGCCAGCAGGGGTATCGGCAAAAACATTCAGTACTTC. The gene calls are TRBV11-2 and TRBJ2-4; D remains ambiguous. The CDR3 is made up of 13 amino acids. Germline V CDR1 and CDR2: SGHAT, FQNNGV. V lost 6 bases and J lost 3, with 9 bases in between.

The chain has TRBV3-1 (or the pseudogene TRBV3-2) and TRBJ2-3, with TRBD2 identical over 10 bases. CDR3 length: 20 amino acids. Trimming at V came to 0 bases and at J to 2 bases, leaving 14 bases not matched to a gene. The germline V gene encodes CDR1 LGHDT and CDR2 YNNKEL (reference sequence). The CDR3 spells CASSQDRLGVSGGATDTQYF. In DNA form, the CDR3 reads TGTGCCAGCAGCCAAGATCGTCTAGGGGTAAGCGGGGGGGCCACAGATACGCAGTATTTT.

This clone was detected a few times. The CDR3 DNA sequence: TGTGCCAGCAGTGCCAAGACCCAGTACTTC. Protein sequence: CASSAKTQYF. The gene calls are TRBV6-4 and TRBJ2-5; D is uncertain. Trimming removed 4 bases at V and 6 bases at J, with 3 bases between. Per germline, CDR1 MRHNA and CDR2 SNTAGT. The CDR3 spans 10 residues.

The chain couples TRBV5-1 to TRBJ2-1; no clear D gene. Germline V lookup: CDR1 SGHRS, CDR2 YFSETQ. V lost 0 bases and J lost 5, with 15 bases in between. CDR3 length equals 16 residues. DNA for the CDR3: TGCGCCAGCAGCTTGGACAGATATACTCTCCACAATGAGCAGTTCTTC. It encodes CASSLDRYTLHNEQFF.

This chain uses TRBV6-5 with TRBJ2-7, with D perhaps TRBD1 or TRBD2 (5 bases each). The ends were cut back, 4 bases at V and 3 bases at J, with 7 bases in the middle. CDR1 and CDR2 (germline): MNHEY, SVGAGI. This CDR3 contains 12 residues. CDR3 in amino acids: CASSWDGYEQYF. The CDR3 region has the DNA TGTGCCAGCAGTTGGGACGGCTACGAGCAGTACTTC.

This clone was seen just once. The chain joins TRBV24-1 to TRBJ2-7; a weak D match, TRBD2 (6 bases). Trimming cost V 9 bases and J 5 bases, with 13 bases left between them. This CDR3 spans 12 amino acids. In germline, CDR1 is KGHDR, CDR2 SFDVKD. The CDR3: CATGQGGHEQYF. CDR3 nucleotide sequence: TGTGCCACCGGTCAGGGAGGCCACGAGCAGTACTTC.

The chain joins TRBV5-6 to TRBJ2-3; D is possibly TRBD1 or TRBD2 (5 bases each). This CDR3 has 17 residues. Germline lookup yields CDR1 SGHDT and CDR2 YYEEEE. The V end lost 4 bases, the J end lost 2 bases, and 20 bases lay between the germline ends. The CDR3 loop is CASSTKLGVGFTDTQYF. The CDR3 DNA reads TGTGCCAGCAGCACAAAACTGGGGGTCGGGTTCACAGATACGCAGTATTTT.

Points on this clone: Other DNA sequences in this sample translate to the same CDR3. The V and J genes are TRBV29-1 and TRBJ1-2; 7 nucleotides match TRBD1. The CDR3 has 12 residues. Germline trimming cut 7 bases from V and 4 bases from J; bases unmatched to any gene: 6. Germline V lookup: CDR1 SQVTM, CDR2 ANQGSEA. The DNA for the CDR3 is TGCAGCGCCTGGGACAGTGGCTATGGCTACACCTTC. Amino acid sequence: CSAWDSGYGYTF.

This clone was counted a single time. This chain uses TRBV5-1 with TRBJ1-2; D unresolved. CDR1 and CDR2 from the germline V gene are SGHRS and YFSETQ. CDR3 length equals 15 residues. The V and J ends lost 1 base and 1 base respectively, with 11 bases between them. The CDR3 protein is CASSLTVGGNYGYTF. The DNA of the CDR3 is TGCGCCAGCAGCTTGACCGTCGGCGGTAACTATGGCTACACCTTC.

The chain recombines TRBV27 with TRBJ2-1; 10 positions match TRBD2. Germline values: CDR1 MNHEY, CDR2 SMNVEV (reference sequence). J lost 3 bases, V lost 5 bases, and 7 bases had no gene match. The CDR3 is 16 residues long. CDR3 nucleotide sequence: TGTGCCAGCAGTCCGGGACTAGCGAGAAACTACAATGAGCAGTTCTTC. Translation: CASSPGLARNYNEQFF.

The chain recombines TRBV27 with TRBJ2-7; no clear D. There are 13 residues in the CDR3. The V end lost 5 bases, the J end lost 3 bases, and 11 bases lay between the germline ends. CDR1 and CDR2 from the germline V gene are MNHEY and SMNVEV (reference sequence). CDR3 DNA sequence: TGTGCCAGCAGTCCCGGAACCCACTACGAGCAGTACTTC. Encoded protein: CASSPGTHYEQYF.

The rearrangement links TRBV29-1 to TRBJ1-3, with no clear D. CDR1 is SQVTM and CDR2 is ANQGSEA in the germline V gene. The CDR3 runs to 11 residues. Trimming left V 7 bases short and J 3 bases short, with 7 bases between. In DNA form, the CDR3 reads TGCAGCGCTGAGGTTGGAAACACCATATATTTT. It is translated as CSAEVGNTIYF.

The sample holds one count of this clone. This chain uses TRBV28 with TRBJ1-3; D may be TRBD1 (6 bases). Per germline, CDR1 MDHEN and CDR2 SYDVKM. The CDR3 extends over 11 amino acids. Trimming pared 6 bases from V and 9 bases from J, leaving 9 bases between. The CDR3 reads CASRQGTTIYF. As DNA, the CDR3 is TGTGCCAGCAGACAGGGTACCACCATATATTTT.

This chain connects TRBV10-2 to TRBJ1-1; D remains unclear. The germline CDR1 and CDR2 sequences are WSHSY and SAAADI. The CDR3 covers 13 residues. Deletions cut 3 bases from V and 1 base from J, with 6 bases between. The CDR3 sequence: CASSDEGNTEAFF. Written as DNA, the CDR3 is TGCGCCAGCAGTGATGAAGGGAACACTGAAGCTTTCTTT.

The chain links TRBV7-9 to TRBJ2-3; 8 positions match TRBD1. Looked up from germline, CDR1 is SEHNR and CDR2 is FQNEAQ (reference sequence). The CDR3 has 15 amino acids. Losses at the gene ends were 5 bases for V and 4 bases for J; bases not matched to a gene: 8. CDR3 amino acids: CASSRGQGMADTQYF. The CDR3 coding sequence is TGTGCCAGCAGCCGCGGACAGGGCATGGCAGATACGCAGTATTTT.

CDR3 loop: CASSLETSTDTQYF. CDR3 sequence (DNA): TGTGCCAGCAGCTTAGAGACCAGCACAGATACGCAGTATTTT. The genes are TRBV11-3 and TRBJ2-3; D is uncertain. This CDR3 comprises 14 residues. The germline V and J ends were trimmed by 0 bases and 0 bases, with 4 bases remaining between them. Germline lookup yields CDR1 SGHNT and CDR2 YENEEA.

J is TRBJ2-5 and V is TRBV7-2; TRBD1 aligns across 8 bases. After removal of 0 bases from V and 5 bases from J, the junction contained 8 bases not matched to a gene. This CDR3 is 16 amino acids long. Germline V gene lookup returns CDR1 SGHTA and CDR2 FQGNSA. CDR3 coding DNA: TGTGCCAGCAGCTTAGCGGCACAGGGGGTTGTGGAGACCCAGTACTTC. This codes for CASSLAAQGVVETQYF.